The clone carrying this T cell receptor beta chain occurred once. The antigen is undetermined. This specimen belongs to a study of OX40 agonist ivuxolimab in advanced cancers. Baseline was the first blood sampling point, followed by cycle 4 day 1 and cycle 7 day 1. TCRdb's copy holds only in-frame clones and misses some; the assay was immunoSEQ multiplex PCR. Of some 66,000 clones listed, 83% were seen once; the top ten hold around 2.5%. Study observations and caveats: Relative to CD4+ cells, CD8+ T cells on average had more expanded clones.

The V and J ends lost 7 bases and 4 bases respectively, with 9 bases between them. CDR1 is LGHNT and CDR2 is FRNRAP in the germline V gene. The CDR3 has 12 residues. Material: CD4+ or CD8+ T cells sorted from blood, obtained in a trial of the OX40 agonist ivuxolimab. This chain joins TRBV12-5 and TRBJ2-3, with D tentatively TRBD1 (5 bases). The sequence was obtained from an adult with an advanced solid tumor such as melanoma, head and neck, liver or kidney cancer. CDR3 nucleotide sequence: TGTGCTAGTGAGGGGATTCCAGATACGCAGTATTTT. Residues: CASEGIPDTQYF.